This section outlines one T cell receptor beta chain sequence together with its context. As yet, its antigen is unknown. The CDR3 contains 14 residues. Germline values: CDR1 LNHDA, CDR2 SQIVND (reference sequence). Losses at the gene ends were 4 bases for V and 2 bases for J; bases not matched to a gene: 5. The sample is drawn from a study of human T cells and chemical hapten exposure. As for time point: patch test 1, 2 weeks after DPC sensitization. Treatment noted: therapeutic diphenylcyclopropenone sensitization with weekly scalp DPC. Only after blood had been drawn was each patch test applied. Study-level results: The study found expanded TCRs formed significantly more large CDR3 similarity clusters than controls.

TCRdb recomputed calls from the RACE reads with MiXCR, one row per CDR3 protein. The data show about 120,000 distinct CDR3 sequences, around 10% seen once. The rearrangement links TRBV19 to TRBJ2-7; TRBD1 aligns across 7 bases. The sample was whole blood, taken in connection with sensitization to the hapten diphenylcyclopropenone (DPC). The receptor was isolated from a woman in her forties or fifties with alopecia areata. Some clones in this sample may be carry-over from other donors' samples. The CDR3 nucleotides are TGTGCCAGTAGTACCTCGGGACAGCCCTACGAGCAGTACTTC. It yields the protein CASSTSGQPYEQYF.